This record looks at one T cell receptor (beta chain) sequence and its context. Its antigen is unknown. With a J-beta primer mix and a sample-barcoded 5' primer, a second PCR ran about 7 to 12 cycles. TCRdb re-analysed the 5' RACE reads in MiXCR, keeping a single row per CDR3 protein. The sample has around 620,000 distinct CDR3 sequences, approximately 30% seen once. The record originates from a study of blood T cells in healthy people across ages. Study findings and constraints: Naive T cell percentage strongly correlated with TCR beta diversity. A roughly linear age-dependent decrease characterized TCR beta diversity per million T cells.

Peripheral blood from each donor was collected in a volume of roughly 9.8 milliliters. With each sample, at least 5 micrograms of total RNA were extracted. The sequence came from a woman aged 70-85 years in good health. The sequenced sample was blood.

The CDR3 reads CSVGLDRGNEQFF. The CDR3 bases are TGCAGCGTTGGTCTAGACAGGGGCAATGAGCAGTTCTTC. The rearrangement uses TRBV29-1 and TRBJ2-1; 8 bases map to TRBD1. The V gene end was trimmed by 4 bases and the J gene end by 6 bases; junction bases not matched to a gene: 5. The CDR3 consists of 13 residues. The germline gives CDR1 SQVTM, CDR2 ANQGSEA.